The present T cell receptor beta chain was sequenced within a study of T cells in localized non-small cell lung cancer. The germline V and J ends were trimmed by 5 bases and 4 bases, with 14 bases remaining between them. Germline V gene data show CDR1 as MDHEN and CDR2 as SYDVKM. The CDR3 runs 14 residues. Produced via immunoSEQ multiplex PCR; TCRdb's table is partial and in-frame only. Among just over 20,000 clones, more than 70% were seen once, and the ten largest hold less than 20%. This receptor was taken from a woman between 40 and 69 years old with stage II squamous cell lung carcinoma. The genes are TRBV28 and TRBJ1-2, with D tentatively TRBD1 (5 bases). The sample in question was PBMCs, obtained before any cancer treatment. The CDR3 reads CASSISGRTYGYTF. The DNA of the CDR3 is TGTGCCAGCAGTATCTCAGGGAGGACCTATGGCTACACCTTC.